This is a list of T cell receptor beta chains from one sample in a study of neurological immune-mediated disorders. TCRdb processed the 5' RACE reads anew with MiXCR; each CDR3 protein has one entry. The repertoire consists of roughly 48,000 distinct CDR3 sequences, with 12% occurring once and the leading ten covering roughly 10%. Sample: PBMCs. Source of these receptors: a male donor with HTLV-1-associated myelopathy (HAM/TSP). CDR3s include the opening cysteine and the closing phenylalanine or tryptophan. D genes are given only for firm matches. Not all rows give a size; the values are once, few, many and, for expanded clones, a class.

d_call: NA
v_call: TRBV5-1
j_call: TRBJ1-5
clone_size: many
cdr3_nt: TGCGCCAGCAGCTTTACAGGTGATAGCAATCAGCCCCAGCATTTT
cdr3_aa: CASSFTGDSNQPQHF

d_call: TRBD1
v_call: TRBV6-2/TRBV6-3
j_call: TRBJ2-4
clone_size: NA
cdr3_nt: TGTGCCAGCAGTTATCGTGGGACAGATCTAGCCAAAAACATTCAGTACTTC
cdr3_aa: CASSYRGTDLAKNIQYF

d_call: NA
v_call: TRBV20-1
j_call: TRBJ2-2
clone_size: many
cdr3_nt: TGCAGTGCTAGACCGTTAGACAGTCCCGGGGAGCTGTTTTTT
cdr3_aa: CSARPLDSPGELFF

d_call: NA
v_call: TRBV7-2
j_call: TRBJ2-7
clone_size: NA
cdr3_nt: TGTGCCAGCAGCCTGCGACAGGGAGGCGCGCAGTACTTC
cdr3_aa: CASSLRQGGAQYF

d_call: NA
v_call: TRBV6-5
j_call: TRBJ2-3
clone_size: many
cdr3_nt: TGTGCCAGCAGTTACTTAGGGACCCACACAGATACGCAGTATTTT
cdr3_aa: CASSYLGTHTDTQYF

d_call: NA
v_call: TRBV5-1
j_call: TRBJ1-2
clone_size: NA
cdr3_nt: TGCGCCAGCAGCTTGGTGTGGACCTATGGCTACAACTTC
cdr3_aa: CASSLVWTYGYNF

d_call: NA
v_call: TRBV29-1
j_call: TRBJ2-7
clone_size: many
cdr3_nt: TGCAGCGTTGAATCCAGCTACGAGCAGTACTTC
cdr3_aa: CSVESSYEQYF

d_call: NA
v_call: TRBV5-1
j_call: TRBJ2-5
clone_size: many
cdr3_nt: TGCGCCAGCAGTCTCGGGGGAGTGGTCTTAGAGACCCAGTACTTC
cdr3_aa: CASSLGGVVLETQYF

d_call: NA
v_call: TRBV7-2
j_call: TRBJ2-1
clone_size: NA
cdr3_nt: TGTGCCAGCAGCTTACTCCTGCGAAACAATGAGCAGTTCTTC
cdr3_aa: CASSLLLRNNEQFF

d_call: NA
v_call: TRBV7-2
j_call: TRBJ1-2
clone_size: many
cdr3_nt: TGTGCCAGCAGCCAGACAGGAGTGAACTATGGCTACACCTTC
cdr3_aa: CASSQTGVNYGYTF

d_call: NA
v_call: TRBV5-6
j_call: TRBJ2-5
clone_size: many
cdr3_nt: TGTGCCAGCAGCTTGGAAGGGACGGCGGAAGAGACCCAGTACTTC
cdr3_aa: CASSLEGTAEETQYF

d_call: TRBD1
v_call: TRBV12-3/TRBV12-4
j_call: TRBJ2-3
clone_size: NA
cdr3_nt: TGTGCCAGCACCCTGGGGACAGGGACCCCAGGTACGCAGTATTTT
cdr3_aa: CASTLGTGTPGTQYF

d_call: NA
v_call: TRBV4-1
j_call: TRBJ1-5
clone_size: many
cdr3_nt: TGCGCCAGCAGCCAAGGATCCCAGCCCCAGCATTTT
cdr3_aa: CASSQGSQPQHF

d_call: NA
v_call: TRBV9
j_call: TRBJ2-1
clone_size: NA
cdr3_nt: TGTGCCAGCAGCCCGACACCTGGGATTCCAATCAGGGAGCAGTTCTTC
cdr3_aa: CASSPTPGIPIREQFF

d_call: NA
v_call: TRBV7-9
j_call: TRBJ2-7
clone_size: many
cdr3_nt: TGTGCCAGCAGCCGCGTCGCCTACGAGCAGTACTTC
cdr3_aa: CASSRVAYEQYF

d_call: TRBD1
v_call: TRBV10-3
j_call: TRBJ2-7
clone_size: many
cdr3_nt: TGTGCCATCAGTGAGATGGACAGGATAAACGAGCAGTACTTC
cdr3_aa: CAISEMDRINEQYF

d_call: NA
v_call: TRBV11-3
j_call: TRBJ2-7
clone_size: NA
cdr3_nt: TGTGCCAGCAGCTTAGAAAGGGGAGGGGGGGCGAAGGACTCCTACGAGCAGTACTTC
cdr3_aa: CASSLERGGGAKDSYEQYF

d_call: NA
v_call: TRBV5-1
j_call: TRBJ1-4
clone_size: many
cdr3_nt: TGCGCCAGCAGCCGTTCCCAGGGCACGGGGGAAAAACTGTTTTTT
cdr3_aa: CASSRSQGTGEKLFF

d_call: NA
v_call: TRBV6-5
j_call: TRBJ1-4
clone_size: many
cdr3_nt: TGTGCCAGCAGTTGGAAATTCCGGGCAACTAATGAAAAACTGTTTTTT
cdr3_aa: CASSWKFRATNEKLFF

d_call: NA
v_call: TRBV10-3
j_call: TRBJ2-5
clone_size: many
cdr3_nt: TGTGCCATCAGTTTACGAGAGGGGGAGACCCAGTACTTC
cdr3_aa: CAISLREGETQYF

d_call: NA
v_call: TRBV10-3
j_call: TRBJ1-5
clone_size: many
cdr3_nt: TGTGCCATCAGTGAGTCTGTGGAGGGAACTAGGAGCAATCAGCCCCAGCATTTT
cdr3_aa: CAISESVEGTRSNQPQHF

d_call: NA
v_call: TRBV20-1
j_call: TRBJ2-1
clone_size: many
cdr3_nt: TGCAGTGCTAGAGATTCGCGCGCTAACTCCTACAATGAGCAGTTCTTC
cdr3_aa: CSARDSRANSYNEQFF

d_call: TRBD1
v_call: TRBV6-9
j_call: TRBJ1-4
clone_size: few
cdr3_nt: TGTGCCAGCAGATCCTGCGTGACAGGGGAAAAACTGTTTTTT
cdr3_aa: CASRSCVTGEKLFF

d_call: NA
v_call: TRBV2
j_call: TRBJ2-5
clone_size: many
cdr3_nt: TGTGCCAGCGGGGTCGCGGAGACCCAGTACTTC
cdr3_aa: CASGVAETQYF

d_call: TRBD1
v_call: TRBV3-1
j_call: TRBJ1-1
clone_size: many
cdr3_nt: TGTGCCAGCAGCCAAGCAGGGGGGCGCGAGAACACTGAAGCTTTCTTT
cdr3_aa: CASSQAGGRENTEAFF

d_call: TRBD1
v_call: TRBV29-1
j_call: TRBJ2-6
clone_size: many
cdr3_nt: TGCAGCGTCCTTGACAGGGCTGGGGCCAACGTCCTGACTTTC
cdr3_aa: CSVLDRAGANVLTF

d_call: NA
v_call: TRBV7-2
j_call: TRBJ1-2
clone_size: many
cdr3_nt: TGTGCCAGCAGCGAGGGACGGATCTATGGCTACACCTTC
cdr3_aa: CASSEGRIYGYTF

d_call: NA
v_call: TRBV6-4
j_call: TRBJ1-2
clone_size: many
cdr3_nt: TGTGCCAGCAGTGACTCGATTGGCTACACCTTC
cdr3_aa: CASSDSIGYTF

d_call: NA
v_call: TRBV5-1
j_call: TRBJ2-1
clone_size: many
cdr3_nt: TGCGCCAGCAGCCCGGACAACTCCTACAATGAGCAGTTCTTC
cdr3_aa: CASSPDNSYNEQFF

d_call: NA
v_call: TRBV7-2
j_call: TRBJ2-7
clone_size: many
cdr3_nt: TGTGCCAGCAGCTTAGATTACGGAGAGCTCGCCTTC
cdr3_aa: CASSLDYGELAF

d_call: TRBD1
v_call: TRBV12-3/TRBV12-4
j_call: TRBJ2-7
clone_size: many
cdr3_nt: TGTGCCAGCAGGTTGGGACAGCTCACCTACGAGCAGTACTTC
cdr3_aa: CASRLGQLTYEQYF

d_call: NA
v_call: TRBV6-2/TRBV6-3
j_call: TRBJ1-6
clone_size: NA
cdr3_nt: TGTGCCAGCAGCTATCGATATAGGATCCCCGGAGTCGGACGGTCAAATTCACCCCTCCACTTT
cdr3_aa: CASSYRYRIPGVGRSNSPLHF

d_call: TRBD1
v_call: TRBV7-9
j_call: TRBJ2-7
clone_size: many
cdr3_nt: TGTGCCAGCAGCCACCCCCGGGACAGGGGTTCCTACGAGCAGTACTTC
cdr3_aa: CASSHPRDRGSYEQYF

d_call: NA
v_call: TRBV5-1
j_call: TRBJ2-1
clone_size: NA
cdr3_nt: TGCGCCAGCAGCTGGGGGACAAGGGATGGGCAGTTCTTC
cdr3_aa: CASSWGTRDGQFF

d_call: NA
v_call: TRBV5-1
j_call: TRBJ1-4
clone_size: many
cdr3_nt: TGCGCCAGCAGCTTGGCCGGGGGACCTAATGAAAAACTGTTTTTT
cdr3_aa: CASSLAGGPNEKLFF

d_call: TRBD2
v_call: TRBV4-1
j_call: TRBJ2-7
clone_size: medium-sized
cdr3_nt: TGCGCCAGCAGCCGACCGGGAGGCGAGCAGTACTTC
cdr3_aa: CASSRPGGEQYF

d_call: NA
v_call: TRBV7-9
j_call: TRBJ2-7
clone_size: many
cdr3_nt: TGTGCCAGCAGCTCTTCTGCCAGAGCAACCTACGAGCAGTACTTC
cdr3_aa: CASSSSARATYEQYF

d_call: TRBD1
v_call: TRBV9
j_call: TRBJ1-5
clone_size: many
cdr3_nt: TGTGCCAGCAGCGCCAGGGACAGGGGAAATCAGCCCCAGCATTTT
cdr3_aa: CASSARDRGNQPQHF

d_call: TRBD1
v_call: TRBV20-1
j_call: TRBJ1-4
clone_size: many
cdr3_nt: TGCAGTGCCAGACAGGGAGCTAATGAAAAACTGTTTTTT
cdr3_aa: CSARQGANEKLFF

d_call: TRBD1
v_call: TRBV5-1
j_call: TRBJ1-4
clone_size: many
cdr3_nt: TGCGCCAGCAGCCCCGGGACAGGGATGGTAACTAATGAAAAACTGTTTTTT
cdr3_aa: CASSPGTGMVTNEKLFF

d_call: NA
v_call: TRBV7-6
j_call: TRBJ2-3
clone_size: few
cdr3_nt: TGTGCCAGCAGTCCCGAGTGGGCAGATACGCAGTATTTT
cdr3_aa: CASSPEWADTQYF

d_call: NA
v_call: TRBV5-5
j_call: TRBJ2-5
clone_size: many
cdr3_nt: TGTGCCAGCAGCTTGGACAGAAATCAAGAGACCCAGTACTTC
cdr3_aa: CASSLDRNQETQYF

d_call: NA
v_call: TRBV4-3
j_call: TRBJ1-6
clone_size: many
cdr3_nt: TGCGCCAGCAGCCAAGAAATGCGATCACCCCTCCACTTT
cdr3_aa: CASSQEMRSPLHF

d_call: NA
v_call: TRBV20-1
j_call: TRBJ1-5
clone_size: NA
cdr3_nt: TGCAGTGCTTTACACACAGGGCGGAATCAGCCCCAGCATTTT
cdr3_aa: CSALHTGRNQPQHF

d_call: TRBD1
v_call: TRBV7-2
j_call: TRBJ1-3
clone_size: many
cdr3_nt: TGTGCCAGCAGCCCCAGGACAGGAGCGGTTAACACCATATATTTT
cdr3_aa: CASSPRTGAVNTIYF

d_call: NA
v_call: TRBV6-2/TRBV6-3
j_call: TRBJ1-2
clone_size: many
cdr3_nt: TGTGCCAGCGGAATTTACTATGGCTACACCTTC
cdr3_aa: CASGIYYGYTF

d_call: TRBD2
v_call: TRBV4-3
j_call: TRBJ2-2
clone_size: many
cdr3_nt: TGCGCCAGCAGCCATGGCGGGAGGAACACCGGGGAGCTGTTTTTT
cdr3_aa: CASSHGGRNTGELFF

d_call: NA
v_call: TRBV29-1
j_call: TRBJ1-1
clone_size: many
cdr3_nt: TGCAGCGTTGATGCTATACTTAACACTGAAGCTTTCTTT
cdr3_aa: CSVDAILNTEAFF

d_call: TRBD1
v_call: TRBV29-1
j_call: TRBJ2-1
clone_size: many
cdr3_nt: TGCAGCGCTCTAGACAGGGCTTCCTACAATGAGCAGTTCTTC
cdr3_aa: CSALDRASYNEQFF

d_call: NA
v_call: TRBV18
j_call: TRBJ2-2
clone_size: NA
cdr3_nt: TGTGCCAGCTCACCCCCATGGGTCGGGACCGGGGAGCTGTTTTTT
cdr3_aa: CASSPPWVGTGELFF

d_call: NA
v_call: TRBV3-1
j_call: TRBJ2-3
clone_size: medium-sized
cdr3_nt: TGTGCCAGCAGCTTCAAGATGGGAGATACGCAGTATTTT
cdr3_aa: CASSFKMGDTQYF

d_call: NA
v_call: TRBV5-1
j_call: TRBJ2-1
clone_size: NA
cdr3_nt: TGCGCCAGCAGCTTGGCTCTCCTAGCAAATAATTACAATGAGCAGTTCTTT
cdr3_aa: CASSLALLANNYNEQFF

d_call: NA
v_call: TRBV29-1
j_call: TRBJ2-5
clone_size: many
cdr3_nt: TGCAGCGTTAGGTTTGGCCAAGAGACCCAGTACTTC
cdr3_aa: CSVRFGQETQYF

d_call: NA
v_call: TRBV29-1
j_call: TRBJ2-5
clone_size: many
cdr3_nt: TGCAGCGTTGAAAGGGGGGCCCAAGAGACCCAGTACTTC
cdr3_aa: CSVERGAQETQYF

d_call: TRBD1
v_call: TRBV7-9
j_call: TRBJ2-6
clone_size: many
cdr3_nt: TGTGCCAGCAGCTCACAGGGGGCCCCTAACGTCCTGACTTTC
cdr3_aa: CASSSQGAPNVLTF